These 3 T cell receptor beta chains came from one sample sequenced in a study of identical twins. TCRdb used MiXCR to reprocess the 5' RACE reads, holding one entry per CDR3 protein. The data contain around 490,000 distinct CDR3 sequences, 13% to 15% of them singletons. These data are also associated with another study on yellow fever vaccine responses in identical twins.

Specimen: CD4+ T cells sorted from blood. The receptors derive from a young woman in good health.

The V and J genes are TRBV6-2 or TRBV6-3 and TRBJ2-3, with TRBD1 identical over 8 bases. The CDR3 loop spans 14 amino acids. Germline CDR1 MNHEY, CDR2 SVGEGT. The V segment lost 11 bases and the J segment 2 bases; nucleotides outside the gene matches: 9. The CDR3 reads CAVRRDRITDTQYF. The CDR3 DNA follows: TGTGCCGTCCGCCGGGACAGGATCACAGATACGCAGTATTTT.

This clonotype was seen at least ten times. The rearrangement uses TRBV5-1 and TRBJ2-3; a possible D gene is TRBD2 (6 bases). Trimming cost V 0 bases and J 1 base, with 15 bases left between them. The CDR3 consists of 17 residues. Germline lookup yields CDR1 SGHRS and CDR2 YFSETQ. The CDR3 bases are TGCGCCAGCAGCTTGGAAAGATCTAGCGCCGGCACAGATACGCAGTATTTT. Amino acids: CASSLERSSAGTDTQYF.

This clonotype has at least ten counts. The gene calls are TRBV12-3 or TRBV12-4 and TRBJ2-2, with TRBD1 matching 7 bases. The CDR3 length is 15 residues. V was pared by 1 base and J by 3 bases, with 2 bases of the junction left unmatched. The CDR3 protein is CASSLVTGYTGELFF. In DNA, the CDR3 is TGTGCCAGCAGTTTAGTGACAGGGTACACCGGGGAGCTGTTTTTT.